A selection of T cell receptor beta chains follows, all from one sample in a study of blood T cell repertoires in COVID-19. Clones were read by immunoSEQ multiplex PCR, and TCRdb kept only the in-frame ones, dropping some. The sample yields about 97,000 clones, approximately 86% seen once. Input material: peripheral blood. These receptors were collected from a man aged 50-60 years with active or convalescent COVID-19. Both conserved end residues are part of each CDR3. Each record gives: D gene, J gene, clone size, V gene, CDR3 DNA, CDR3 protein. A D gene is named only where the DNA matches it firmly. Only part of the rows carry a size: once, few, many, or a class if the clone is expanded.

D: .
J: TRBJ2-2
size: .
V: TRBV7-2
DNA: TGTGCCAGCAAACCAGGGGTCGCCGGGGAGCTGTTTTTT
CDR3: CASKPGVAGELFF

D: .
J: TRBJ2-1
size: .
V: TRBV30
DNA: TGTGCCTGGAGTGCCAGGGGCGAGCAGTTCTTC
CDR3: CAWSARGEQFF

D: .
J: TRBJ1-4
size: .
V: TRBV6-2/TRBV6-3
DNA: TGTGCCAGCAGCTATACAGGGCCAACTGAAAAACTGTTTTTT
CDR3: CASSYTGPTEKLFF

D: .
J: TRBJ1-5
size: .
V: TRBV10-3
DNA: TGTGCCATCAGTGTTCTAGGGGATCAGCCCCAGCATTTT
CDR3: CAISVLGDQPQHF

D: TRBD1
J: TRBJ1-1
size: .
V: TRBV10-1
DNA: TGCGCCAGCCCCGACAGGGGGCTCGGCACTGAAGCTTTCTTT
CDR3: CASPDRGLGTEAFF

D: TRBD2
J: TRBJ2-3
size: .
V: TRBV28
DNA: TGTGCCAGCAGTTTAGTCCCGACTAGCGGGCGTGATACGCAGTATTTT
CDR3: CASSLVPTSGRDTQYF

D: .
J: TRBJ1-1
size: .
V: TRBV15
DNA: TGTGCCACCAGCAGAGATCCGAGAGAGAACACTGAAGCTTTCTTT
CDR3: CATSRDPRENTEAFF

D: .
J: TRBJ1-2
size: .
V: TRBV2
DNA: TGTGCCAGCAGTGGGGGGCCAGGGGATGGCTACACCTTC
CDR3: CASSGGPGDGYTF

D: .
J: TRBJ1-5
size: .
V: TRBV28
DNA: TGTGCCAGCAGTTTATATCGGGATCCGGGGAATCAGCCCCAGCATTTT
CDR3: CASSLYRDPGNQPQHF

D: .
J: TRBJ1-3
size: .
V: TRBV7-2
DNA: TGTGCCAGCAGCTTAGGGACTCCCGCATCTGGAAACACCATATATTTT
CDR3: CASSLGTPASGNTIYF

D: TRBD1
J: TRBJ1-1
size: .
V: TRBV12-3/TRBV12-4
DNA: TGTGCCAGCAGGTCGACAGGGAGTACTGAAGCTTTCTTT
CDR3: CASRSTGSTEAFF

D: TRBD1
J: TRBJ2-7
size: .
V: TRBV6-5
DNA: TGTGCCAGCAGTCAACGGCCGGGACAGGCATGGGAGCAGTACTTC
CDR3: CASSQRPGQAWEQYF

D: .
J: TRBJ1-6
size: .
V: TRBV7-2
DNA: TGTGCCAGCAGCCTGCTGGGGGGCTCCTATAATTCACCCCTCCACTTT
CDR3: CASSLLGGSYNSPLHF

D: .
J: TRBJ1-6
size: .
V: TRBV9
DNA: TGTGCCAGCAGCGTAGAACCGGCGGATTCACCCCTCCACTTT
CDR3: CASSVEPADSPLHF

D: .
J: TRBJ1-5
size: .
V: TRBV4-3
DNA: TGCGCCAGCAGCCAAGAGATAACAAAGGGAGTGGGCAATCAGCCCCAGCATTTT
CDR3: CASSQEITKGVGNQPQHF

D: .
J: TRBJ2-1
size: .
V: TRBV6-6
DNA: TGTGCCAGCAGTTACGGGGGCAGCTCCTACAATGAGCAGTTCTTC
CDR3: CASSYGGSSYNEQFF

D: .
J: TRBJ1-5
size: .
V: TRBV6-1
DNA: TGTGCCAGCACTGAAACGGTAAACCAGCCCCAGCATTTT
CDR3: CASTETVNQPQHF

D: .
J: TRBJ1-1
size: .
V: TRBV30
DNA: TGTGCCTGGAGTCTAGGGAGAGTATGGGGCACTGAAGCTTTCTTT
CDR3: CAWSLGRVWGTEAFF

D: .
J: TRBJ2-1
size: .
V: TRBV4-1
DNA: TGCGCCAGCAGCCAAGATCCCACAGGGTCCTACAATGAGCAGTTCTTC
CDR3: CASSQDPTGSYNEQFF

D: .
J: TRBJ2-5
size: .
V: TRBV5-1
DNA: TGCGCCAGCAGCTTGACCACCGGAGGAAGCTCCCAAGAGACCCAGTACTTC
CDR3: CASSLTTGGSSQETQYF

D: .
J: TRBJ2-7
size: few
V: TRBV15
DNA: TGTGCCACCAGCAGAGAGAGAGGACAGACCTACGAGCAGTACTTC
CDR3: CATSRERGQTYEQYF

D: .
J: TRBJ1-4
size: .
V: TRBV5-4
DNA: TGTGCCAGCAGCCCTAGGGGGGGCTTTGAAAAACTGTTTTTT
CDR3: CASSPRGGFEKLFF

D: .
J: TRBJ1-6
size: .
V: TRBV11-2
DNA: TGTGCCAGCAGCCCTGGACAGCCTTCACCTTATAATTCACCCCTCCACTTT
CDR3: CASSPGQPSPYNSPLHF

D: .
J: TRBJ2-3
size: .
V: TRBV24-1
DNA: TGTGCCACCAGTGGGACAGCCCAGAGGTCAGATACGCAGTATTTT
CDR3: CATSGTAQRSDTQYF

D: TRBD2
J: TRBJ2-5
size: few
V: TRBV30
DNA: TGTGCCTGGAGTGTACGCGGGCTAGCGGGGGGCCTCCCGAAGACCCAGTACTTC
CDR3: CAWSVRGLAGGLPKTQYF

D: TRBD2
J: TRBJ2-1
size: .
V: TRBV9
DNA: TGTGCCAGCAGCGCCCTACAGCTAGCGGGGGCCCACAATGAGCAGTTCTTC
CDR3: CASSALQLAGAHNEQFF

D: .
J: TRBJ2-5
size: .
V: TRBV5-1
DNA: TGCGCCAGCAGCTTGGAGGCAGGTTTACAAGAGACCCAGTACTTC
CDR3: CASSLEAGLQETQYF

D: .
J: TRBJ1-2
size: .
V: TRBV4-2
DNA: TGTGCCAGCAGCCAAGAGCGGGTCGGTGGCTACACCTTC
CDR3: CASSQERVGGYTF

D: .
J: TRBJ2-2
size: .
V: TRBV25-1
DNA: TGTGCCAGCAGTCCCCAGGGCCCCTGGGACACCGGGGAGCTGTTTTTT
CDR3: CASSPQGPWDTGELFF

D: .
J: TRBJ1-1
size: .
V: TRBV20-1
DNA: TGCAGTGGCAGGGAGAACACTGAAGCTTTCTTT
CDR3: CSGRENTEAFF

D: TRBD1
J: TRBJ1-5
size: .
V: TRBV19
DNA: TGTGCCAGTAGTATTTCCCCCTGGACAGGGGGCAATCAGCCCCAGCATTTT
CDR3: CASSISPWTGGNQPQHF

D: .
J: TRBJ2-7
size: .
V: TRBV3-1/TRBV3-2
DNA: TGTGCCAGCAGCCAAGACCCCTCGGGCTACGAGCAGTACTTC
CDR3: CASSQDPSGYEQYF

D: .
J: TRBJ1-2
size: .
V: TRBV2
DNA: TGTGCCAGCAGTGGGCCCCCCTCCGAGAGTGTGGTCGGAACTATTGGCTACACCTTC
CDR3: CASSGPPSESVVGTIGYTF

D: .
J: TRBJ2-7
size: .
V: TRBV19
DNA: TGTGCCAGTAGTAGTTACTCCTACGAGCAGTACTTC
CDR3: CASSSYSYEQYF

D: TRBD1
J: TRBJ1-2
size: .
V: TRBV6-5
DNA: TGTGCCACCAAGACAGGGAACTATGGCTACACCTTC
CDR3: CATKTGNYGYTF

D: .
J: TRBJ2-5
size: .
V: TRBV7-2
DNA: TGTGCCAGCAGCTTAGCGCCAGCGCTCAAAGAGACCCAGTACTTC
CDR3: CASSLAPALKETQYF

D: .
J: TRBJ1-3
size: .
V: TRBV6-5
DNA: TGTGCCAGCAGCCAACAGTTCTACTCTGGAAACACCATATATTTT
CDR3: CASSQQFYSGNTIYF

D: .
J: TRBJ2-2
size: once
V: TRBV18
DNA: TGTGCCAGCTCACCCAACTCCGTAACGAACACCGGGGAGCTGTTTTTT
CDR3: CASSPNSVTNTGELFF

D: .
J: TRBJ1-5
size: .
V: TRBV28
DNA: TGTGCCAGCAACGTACAGGGTGGCAATCAGCCCCAGCATTTT
CDR3: CASNVQGGNQPQHF

D: TRBD1
J: TRBJ2-7
size: once
V: TRBV19
DNA: TGTGCCAGTAGTATGTTAAGCGGGGACAGGGTCTCCCTTCAGCCCTACGAGCAGTACTTC
CDR3: CASSMLSGDRVSLQPYEQYF

D: TRBD1
J: TRBJ1-5
size: .
V: TRBV7-2
DNA: TGTGCCAGCAGCCTCATGCAGGGGGTCAATCAGCCCCAGCATTTT
CDR3: CASSLMQGVNQPQHF

D: .
J: TRBJ2-3
size: .
V: TRBV19
DNA: TGTGCCAGTAGTCCGTGGGGCGTCACAGATACGCAGTATTTT
CDR3: CASSPWGVTDTQYF

D: TRBD2
J: TRBJ2-3
size: .
V: TRBV6-5
DNA: TGTGCCAGCAGTCGCCTAGCGGTCACAGATACGCAGTATTTT
CDR3: CASSRLAVTDTQYF

D: TRBD1
J: TRBJ2-2
size: .
V: TRBV24-1
DNA: TGTGCCACCAGGGGACAGGGGAACACCGGGGAGCTGTTTTTT
CDR3: CATRGQGNTGELFF

D: TRBD1
J: TRBJ2-7
size: .
V: TRBV5-6
DNA: TGTGCCAGCAGCTTGGTGCAGGGGGCAGACGAGCAGTACTTC
CDR3: CASSLVQGADEQYF

D: TRBD1
J: TRBJ2-1
size: .
V: TRBV29-1
DNA: TGCAGCGTTGAAGATCCCTGGGACAGGGGGCGTTTGTTAAATGAGCAGTTCTTC
CDR3: CSVEDPWDRGRLLNEQFF

D: .
J: TRBJ2-7
size: .
V: TRBV15
DNA: TGTGCCACCAGCAGAACACCGAAGGGGTCCTACGAGCAGTACTTC
CDR3: CATSRTPKGSYEQYF

D: TRBD2
J: TRBJ2-1
size: .
V: TRBV9
DNA: TGTGCCAGCAGCGTAGGCTCTAGCGGACCCTACAATGAGCAGTTCTTC
CDR3: CASSVGSSGPYNEQFF

D: TRBD1
J: TRBJ2-7
size: .
V: TRBV6-5
DNA: TGTGCCAGCAGTTACTCGTGGGACAGGGGCACCTACGAGCAGTACTTC
CDR3: CASSYSWDRGTYEQYF